This entry describes one T cell receptor beta chain. Its target is unknown. This entry is derived from a study of graft-versus-host responses after intestinal transplantation. Study-wide findings and caveats: In recipient marrow, GvH clones were found, and some appeared first in ileum or blood.

Repertoires were generated with immunoSEQ multiplex PCR, while TCRdb's copy carries only in-frame clones and drops some. The table has some 77,000 clones, about 92% seen once; the top ten hold 0.69%. The germline V gene has CDR1 MNHEY and CDR2 SMNVEV (reference sequence). The CDR3 consists of 16 residues. V shed 2 bases and J shed 8 bases, with 18 bases lying between them. The genes are TRBV27 and TRBJ2-2; D unclear. This sequence originates from a human patient who received an intestinal transplant, so some T cells may come from the graft donor. The specimen was PBMCs, collected 98 days after intestinal transplantation. CDR3 sequence reads: CASSLMAGSSAGELFF. DNA for the CDR3: TGTGCCAGCAGTTTAATGGCCGGATCCAGCGCGGGGGAGCTGTTTTTT.